The entry below gives a single T cell receptor (beta chain) sequence along with its context. From germline, CDR1 is MDHEN and CDR2 SYDVKM. V was pared by 2 bases and J by 7 bases, with 12 bases between. The CDR3 covers 13 residues. The TCRbeta library incorporated unique molecular identifiers. One entry per CDR3 protein results from TCRdb running MiXCR on the PCR reads. The data show 350,000 to 500,000 distinct CDR3 sequences, with approximately 41% seen just once and around a quarter held by the top ten. This specimen belongs to a study of T-cell reconstitution after alpha-beta-depleted transplantation in children.

This TCR came from a girl aged 2-10 years with aplastic anemia, due to receive a stem cell transplant. V gene TRBV28 combines with J gene TRBJ2-7; the D is unclear. The sequencing here drew on PBMCs, taken before TCRalphabeta/CD19-depleted stem cell transplant. The CDR3 DNA sequence: TGTGCCAGCAGTTTACAGTTGCTCGGGGAGCAGTACTTC. This translates into CASSLQLLGEQYF.